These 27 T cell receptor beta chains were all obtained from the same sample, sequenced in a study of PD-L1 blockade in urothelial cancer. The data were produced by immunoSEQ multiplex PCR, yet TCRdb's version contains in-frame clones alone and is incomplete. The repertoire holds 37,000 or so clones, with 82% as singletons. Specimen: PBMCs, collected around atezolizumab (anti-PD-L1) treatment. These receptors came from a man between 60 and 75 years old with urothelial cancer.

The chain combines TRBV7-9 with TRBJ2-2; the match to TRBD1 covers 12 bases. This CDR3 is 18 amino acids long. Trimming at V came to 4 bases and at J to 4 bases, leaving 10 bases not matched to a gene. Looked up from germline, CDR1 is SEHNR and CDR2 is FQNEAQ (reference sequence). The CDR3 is CASSSVYRDRGPTGELFF. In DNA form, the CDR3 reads TGTGCCAGCAGCTCGGTTTACCGGGACAGGGGGCCCACCGGGGAGCTGTTTTTT.

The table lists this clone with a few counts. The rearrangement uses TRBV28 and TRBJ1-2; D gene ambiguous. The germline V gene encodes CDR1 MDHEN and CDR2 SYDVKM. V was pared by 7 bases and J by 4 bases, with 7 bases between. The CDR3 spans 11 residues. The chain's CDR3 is CASKESYGYTF. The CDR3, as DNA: TGTGCCAGCAAGGAGAGCTATGGCTACACCTTC.

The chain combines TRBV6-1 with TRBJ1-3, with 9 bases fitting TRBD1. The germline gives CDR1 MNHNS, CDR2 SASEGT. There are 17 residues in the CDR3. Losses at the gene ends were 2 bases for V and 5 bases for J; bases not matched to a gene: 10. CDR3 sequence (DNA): TGTGCCAGCAGTGAATTCCCCGCCGGGACAGGGCGAAACACCATATATTTT. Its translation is CASSEFPAGTGRNTIYF.

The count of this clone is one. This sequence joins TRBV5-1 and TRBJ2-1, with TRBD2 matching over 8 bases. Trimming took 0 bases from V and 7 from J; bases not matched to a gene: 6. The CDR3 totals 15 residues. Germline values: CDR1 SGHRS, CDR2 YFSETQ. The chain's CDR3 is CASSLAGGGLNEQFF. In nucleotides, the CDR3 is TGCGCCAGCAGCTTGGCTGGCGGGGGGCTGAATGAGCAGTTCTTC.

The CDR3 region is CAISDSSSSYNSPLHF. The CDR3 nucleotides are TGTGCCATCAGTGATTCTAGCAGCTCCTATAATTCACCCCTCCACTTT. J is TRBJ1-6 and V is TRBV10-3; D is uncertain. The CDR3 runs 16 residues. The germline CDR1 and CDR2 sequences are ENHRY and SYGVKD. The V end was cut by 3 bases, the J end by 0 bases, with 9 bases between.

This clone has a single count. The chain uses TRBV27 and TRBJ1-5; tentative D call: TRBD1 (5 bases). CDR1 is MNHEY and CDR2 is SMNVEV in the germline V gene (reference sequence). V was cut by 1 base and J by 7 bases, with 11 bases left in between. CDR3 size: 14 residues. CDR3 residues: CASSLLGEDQPQHF. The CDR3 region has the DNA TGTGCCAGCAGTTTATTGGGGGAGGACCAGCCCCAGCATTTT.

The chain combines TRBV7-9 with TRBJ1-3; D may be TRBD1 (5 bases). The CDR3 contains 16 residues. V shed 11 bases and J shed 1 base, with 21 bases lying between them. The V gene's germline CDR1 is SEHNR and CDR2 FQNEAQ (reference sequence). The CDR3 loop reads CAAKAGNRHSGNTIYF. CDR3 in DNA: TGTGCCGCAAAGGCAGGGAACCGGCATTCTGGAAACACCATATATTTT.

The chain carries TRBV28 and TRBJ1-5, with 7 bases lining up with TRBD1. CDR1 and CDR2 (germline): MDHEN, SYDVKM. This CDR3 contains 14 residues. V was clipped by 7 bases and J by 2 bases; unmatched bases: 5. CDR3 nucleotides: TGTGCCAGCAAGATAGGGGGCGGCAATCAGCCCCAGCATTTT. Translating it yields CASKIGGGNQPQHF.

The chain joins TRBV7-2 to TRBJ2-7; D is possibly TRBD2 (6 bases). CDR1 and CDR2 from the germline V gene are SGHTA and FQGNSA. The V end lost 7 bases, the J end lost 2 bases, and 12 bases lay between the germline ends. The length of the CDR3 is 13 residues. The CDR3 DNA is TGTGCCAGCAATCAAGGACTACCCTACGAGCAGTACTTC. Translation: CASNQGLPYEQYF.

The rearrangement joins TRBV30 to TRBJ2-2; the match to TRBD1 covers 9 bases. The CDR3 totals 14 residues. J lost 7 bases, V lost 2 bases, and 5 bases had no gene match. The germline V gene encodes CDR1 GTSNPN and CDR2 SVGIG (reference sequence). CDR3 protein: CAWSKGQGVGELFF. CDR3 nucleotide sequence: TGTGCCTGGAGTAAGGGACAGGGAGTCGGGGAGCTGTTTTTT.

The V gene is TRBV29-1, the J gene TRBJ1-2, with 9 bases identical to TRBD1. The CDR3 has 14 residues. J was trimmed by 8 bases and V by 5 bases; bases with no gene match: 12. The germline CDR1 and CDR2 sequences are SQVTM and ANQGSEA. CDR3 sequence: CSVYSGTGTNGYTF. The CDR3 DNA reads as TGCAGCGTTTACTCCGGGACAGGGACTAACGGCTACACCTTC. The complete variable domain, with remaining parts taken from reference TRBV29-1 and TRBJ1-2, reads SAVISQKPSRDICQRGTSLTIQCQVDSQVTMMFWYRQQPGQSLTLIATANQGSEATYESGFVIDKFPISRPNLTFSTLTVSNMSPEDSSIYLCSVYSGTGTNGYTFGSGTRLTVV.

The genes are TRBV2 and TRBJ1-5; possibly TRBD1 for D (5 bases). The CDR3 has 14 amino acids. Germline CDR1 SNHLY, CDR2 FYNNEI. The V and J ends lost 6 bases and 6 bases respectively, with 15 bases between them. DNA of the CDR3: TGTGCCAGCAGGGGGGGAGGGGATACTCAGCCCCAGCATTTT. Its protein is CASRGGGDTQPQHF.

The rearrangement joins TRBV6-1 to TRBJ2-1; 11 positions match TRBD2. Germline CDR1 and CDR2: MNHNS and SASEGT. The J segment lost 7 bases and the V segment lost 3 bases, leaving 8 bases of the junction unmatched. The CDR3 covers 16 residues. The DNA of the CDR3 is TGTGCCAGCAGTGACCCGGGACTAGCGGAGTCAAATGAGCAGTTCTTC. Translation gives CASSDPGLAESNEQFF.

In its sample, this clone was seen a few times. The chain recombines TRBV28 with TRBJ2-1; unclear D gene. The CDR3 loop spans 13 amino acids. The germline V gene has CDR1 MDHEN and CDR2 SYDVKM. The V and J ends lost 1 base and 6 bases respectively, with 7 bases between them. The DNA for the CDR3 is TGTGCCAGCAGTTTATTACTTGGCAATGAGCAGTTCTTC. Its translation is CASSLLLGNEQFF.

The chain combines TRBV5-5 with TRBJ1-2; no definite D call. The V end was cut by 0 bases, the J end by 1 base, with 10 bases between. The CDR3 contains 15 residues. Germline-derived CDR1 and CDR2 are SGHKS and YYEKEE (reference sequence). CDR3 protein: CASSLGASINYGYTF. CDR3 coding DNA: TGTGCCAGCAGCTTGGGGGCCAGCATTAACTATGGCTACACCTTC.

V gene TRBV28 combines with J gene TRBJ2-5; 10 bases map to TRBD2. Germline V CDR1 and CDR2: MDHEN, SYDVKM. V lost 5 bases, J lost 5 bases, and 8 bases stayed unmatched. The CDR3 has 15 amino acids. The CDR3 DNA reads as TGTGCCAGCAGTCCTGTAGCGGGGGGCGGGGAGACCCAGTACTTC. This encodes CASSPVAGGGETQYF.

CDR3 loop: CASTPLLAGYEQYF. The CDR3 nucleotides are TGTGCCAGCACCCCCTTGTTAGCGGGGTACGAGCAGTACTTC. The rearrangement links TRBV7-2 to TRBJ2-7; 8 bases are shared with TRBD2. This CDR3 contains 14 residues. The V and J ends lost 7 bases and 4 bases, in that order; junction bases with no gene match: 9. CDR1 and CDR2 from the germline V gene are SGHTA and FQGNSA. Full variable domain (missing parts from reference TRBV7-2 and TRBJ2-7): GAGVSQSPSNKVTEKGKDVELRCDPISGHTALYWYRQSLGQGLEFLIYFQGNSAPDKSGLPSDRFSAERTGGSVSTLTIQRTQQEDSAVYLCASTPLLAGYEQYFGPGTRLTVT.

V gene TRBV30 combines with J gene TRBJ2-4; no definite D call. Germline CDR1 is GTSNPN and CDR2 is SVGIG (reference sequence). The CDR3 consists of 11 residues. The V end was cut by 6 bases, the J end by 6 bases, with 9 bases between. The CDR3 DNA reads TGTGCCTGCGCGTGGAGAAACATTCAGTACTTC. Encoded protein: CACAWRNIQYF.

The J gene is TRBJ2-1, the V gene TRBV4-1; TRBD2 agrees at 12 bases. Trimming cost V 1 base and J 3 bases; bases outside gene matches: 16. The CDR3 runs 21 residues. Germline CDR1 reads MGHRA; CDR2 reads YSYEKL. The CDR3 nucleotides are TGCGCCAGCAGCCAAGTCCCAACCACTAGCGGGGGGCCCGCCTTCTACAATGAGCAGTTCTTC. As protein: CASSQVPTTSGGPAFYNEQFF.

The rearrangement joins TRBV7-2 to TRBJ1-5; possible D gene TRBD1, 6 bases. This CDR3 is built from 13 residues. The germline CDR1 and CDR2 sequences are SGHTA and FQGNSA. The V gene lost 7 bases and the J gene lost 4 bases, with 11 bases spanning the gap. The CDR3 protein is CASTSDRNQPQHF. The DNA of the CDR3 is TGTGCCAGCACCTCGGACAGAAATCAGCCCCAGCATTTT.

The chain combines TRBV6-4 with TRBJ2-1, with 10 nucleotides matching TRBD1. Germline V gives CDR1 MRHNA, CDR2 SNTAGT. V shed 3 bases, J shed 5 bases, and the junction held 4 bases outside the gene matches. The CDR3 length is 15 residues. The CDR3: CASSDGTGANNEQFF. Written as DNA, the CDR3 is TGTGCCAGCAGTGATGGGACAGGGGCTAACAATGAGCAGTTCTTC.

The CDR3 bases are TGTGCCAGCAGCGCGGACGGACTAGCCTACGAGCAGTACTTC. It codes for CASSADGLAYEQYF. The chain joins TRBV9 to TRBJ2-7, with 7 positions matching TRBD2. Trimming cost V 3 bases and J 2 bases; bases outside gene matches: 5. The CDR3 is 14 amino acids. Germline values: CDR1 SGDLS, CDR2 YYNGEE.

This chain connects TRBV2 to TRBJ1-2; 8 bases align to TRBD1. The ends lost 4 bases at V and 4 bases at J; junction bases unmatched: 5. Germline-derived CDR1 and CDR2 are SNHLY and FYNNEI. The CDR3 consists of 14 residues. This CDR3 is CASSVSGGGYGYTF. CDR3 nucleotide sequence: TGTGCCAGCAGTGTGTCAGGGGGCGGCTATGGCTACACCTTC.

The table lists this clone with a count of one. As DNA, the CDR3 is TGTGCCAGCAGCTTAAATGGGGGCCACGAGCCCCAGCATTTT. It yields the protein CASSLNGGHEPQHF. This chain links TRBV7-2 with TRBJ1-5; maybe TRBD1 (6 bases). V lost 2 bases to trimming and J lost 8 bases, with 13 bases between them. There are 14 residues in the CDR3. Germline CDR1 and CDR2: SGHTA and FQGNSA.

The CDR3 bases are TGTGCCAGCAGTTACGTGGGGGAGGCCGGGGAGCTGTTTTTT. This translates into CASSYVGEAGELFF. The chain combines TRBV6-5 with TRBJ2-2, with D possibly being TRBD2 (6 bases). Germline V gene lookup returns CDR1 MNHEY and CDR2 SVGAGI. The CDR3 runs 14 residues. The V and J ends lost 2 bases and 6 bases respectively, with 10 bases between them.

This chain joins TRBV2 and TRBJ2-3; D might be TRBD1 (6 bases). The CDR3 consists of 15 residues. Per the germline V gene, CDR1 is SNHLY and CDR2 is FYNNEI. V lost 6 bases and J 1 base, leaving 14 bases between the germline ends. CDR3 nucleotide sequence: TGTGCCAGCAGCCAAGAACAGGGAGGCACAGATACGCAGTATTTT. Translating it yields CASSQEQGGTDTQYF. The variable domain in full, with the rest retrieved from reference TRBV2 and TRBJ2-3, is EPEVTQTPSHQVTQMGQEVILRCVPISNHLYFYWYRQILGQKVEFLVSFYNNEISEKSEIFDDQFSVERPDGSNFTLKIRSTKLEDSAMYFCASSQEQGGTDTQYFGPGTRLTVL.

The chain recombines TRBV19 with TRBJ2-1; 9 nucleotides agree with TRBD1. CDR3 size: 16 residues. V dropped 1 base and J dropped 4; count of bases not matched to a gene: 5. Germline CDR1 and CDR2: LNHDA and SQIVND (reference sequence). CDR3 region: CASSIGTGVLYNEQFF. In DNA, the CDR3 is TGTGCCAGTAGTATAGGGACAGGGGTCTTATACAATGAGCAGTTCTTC.